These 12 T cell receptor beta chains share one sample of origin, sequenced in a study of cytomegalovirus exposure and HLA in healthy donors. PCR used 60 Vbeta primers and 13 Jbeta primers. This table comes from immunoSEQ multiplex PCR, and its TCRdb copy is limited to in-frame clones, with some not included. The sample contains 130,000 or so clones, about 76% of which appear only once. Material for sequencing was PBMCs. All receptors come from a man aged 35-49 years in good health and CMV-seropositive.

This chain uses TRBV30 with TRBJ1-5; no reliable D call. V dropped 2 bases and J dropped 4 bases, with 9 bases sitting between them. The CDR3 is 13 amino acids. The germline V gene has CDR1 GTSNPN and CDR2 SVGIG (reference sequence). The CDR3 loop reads CAWSSLNNQPQHF. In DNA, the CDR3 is TGTGCCTGGAGTAGCCTGAATAATCAGCCCCAGCATTTT. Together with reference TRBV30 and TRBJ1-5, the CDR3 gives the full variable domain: SQTIHQWPATLVQPVGSPLSLECTVEGTSNPNLYWYRQAAGRGLQLLFYSVGIGQISSEVPQNLSASRPQDRQFILSSKKLLLSDSGFYLCAWSSLNNQPQHFGDGTRLSIL.

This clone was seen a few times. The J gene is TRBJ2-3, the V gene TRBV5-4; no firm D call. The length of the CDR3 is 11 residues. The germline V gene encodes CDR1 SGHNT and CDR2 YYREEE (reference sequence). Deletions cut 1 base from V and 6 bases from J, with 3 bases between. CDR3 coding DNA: TGTGCCAGCAGCTTGCTGGATACGCAGTATTTT. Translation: CASSLLDTQYF.

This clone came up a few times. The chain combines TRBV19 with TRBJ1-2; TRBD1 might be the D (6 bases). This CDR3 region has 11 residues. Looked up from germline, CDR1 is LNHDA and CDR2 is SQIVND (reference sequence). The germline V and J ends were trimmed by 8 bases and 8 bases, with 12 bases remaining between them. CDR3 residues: CASGGHWGYTF. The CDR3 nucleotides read TGTGCCAGTGGGGGACACTGGGGCTACACCTTC. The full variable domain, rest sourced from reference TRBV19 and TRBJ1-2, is DGGITQSPKYLFRKEGQNVTLSCEQNLNHDAMYWYRQDPGQGLRLIYYSQIVNDFQKGDIAEGYSVSREKKESFPLTVTSAQKNPTAFYLCASGGHWGYTFGSGTRLTVV.

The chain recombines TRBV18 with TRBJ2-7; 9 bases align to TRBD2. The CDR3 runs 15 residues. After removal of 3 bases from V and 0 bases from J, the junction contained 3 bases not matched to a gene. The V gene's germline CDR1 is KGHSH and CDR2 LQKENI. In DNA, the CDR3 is TGTGCCAGCTCACCGAGCGGGGGGCCCTCCTACGAGCAGTACTTC. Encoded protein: CASSPSGGPSYEQYF.

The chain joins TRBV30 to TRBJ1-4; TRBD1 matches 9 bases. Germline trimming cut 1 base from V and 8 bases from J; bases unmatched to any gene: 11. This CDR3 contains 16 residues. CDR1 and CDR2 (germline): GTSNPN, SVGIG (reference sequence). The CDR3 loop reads CAWSGGWGQGNEKLFF. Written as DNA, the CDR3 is TGTGCCTGGAGTGGGGGGTGGGGACAGGGAAACGAAAAACTGTTTTTT. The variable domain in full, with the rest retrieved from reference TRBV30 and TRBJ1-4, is SQTIHQWPATLVQPVGSPLSLECTVEGTSNPNLYWYRQAAGRGLQLLFYSVGIGQISSEVPQNLSASRPQDRQFILSSKKLLLSDSGFYLCAWSGGWGQGNEKLFFGSGTQLSVL.

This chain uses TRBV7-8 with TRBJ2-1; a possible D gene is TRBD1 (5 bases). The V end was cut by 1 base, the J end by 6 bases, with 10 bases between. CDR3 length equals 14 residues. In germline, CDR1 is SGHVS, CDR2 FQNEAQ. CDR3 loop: CASSLVRASNEQFF. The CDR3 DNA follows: TGTGCCAGCAGCTTAGTCAGGGCCAGCAATGAGCAGTTCTTC.

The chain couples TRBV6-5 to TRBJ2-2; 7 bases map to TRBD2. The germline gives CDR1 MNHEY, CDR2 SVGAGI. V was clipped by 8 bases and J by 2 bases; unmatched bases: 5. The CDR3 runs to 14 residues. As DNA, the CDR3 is TGTGCCAGCTCTAGCGGCATAAACACCGGGGAGCTGTTTTTT. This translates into CASSSGINTGELFF.

The CDR3, as DNA: TGTGCCACCAGCAGAATCCGAGACAGGGGGCTTTTGGAGACCCAGTACTTC. Protein sequence: CATSRIRDRGLLETQYF. The rearrangement joins TRBV15 to TRBJ2-5; TRBD1 matches at 10 bases. CDR1 is LNHNV, CDR2 YYDKDF, per germline (reference sequence). V dropped 2 bases and J dropped 5; count of bases not matched to a gene: 11. This CDR3 is 17 amino acids long.

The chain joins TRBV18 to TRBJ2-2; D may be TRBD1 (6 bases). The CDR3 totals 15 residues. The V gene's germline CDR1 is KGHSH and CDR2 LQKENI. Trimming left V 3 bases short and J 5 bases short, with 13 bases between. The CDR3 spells CASSPYRDDTGELFF. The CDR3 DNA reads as TGTGCCAGCTCACCTTACAGGGATGATACCGGGGAGCTGTTTTTT. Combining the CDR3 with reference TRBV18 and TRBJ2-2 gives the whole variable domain NAGVMQNPRHLVRRRGQEARLRCSPMKGHSHVYWYRQLPEEGLKFMVYLQKENIIDESGMPKERFSAEFPKEGPSILRIQQVVRGDSAAYFCASSPYRDDTGELFFGEGSRLTVL.

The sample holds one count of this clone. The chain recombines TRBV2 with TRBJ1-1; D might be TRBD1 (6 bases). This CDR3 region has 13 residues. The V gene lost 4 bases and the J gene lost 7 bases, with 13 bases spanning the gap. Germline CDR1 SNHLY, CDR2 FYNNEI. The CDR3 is CASSADSVGEAFF. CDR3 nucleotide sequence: TGTGCCAGCAGTGCGGACAGTGTTGGTGAAGCTTTCTTT.

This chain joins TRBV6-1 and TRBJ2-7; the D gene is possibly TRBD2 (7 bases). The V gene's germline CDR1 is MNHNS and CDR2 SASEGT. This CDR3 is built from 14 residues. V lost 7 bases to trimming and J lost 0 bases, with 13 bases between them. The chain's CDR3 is CASTRGGSSYEQYF. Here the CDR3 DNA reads TGTGCCAGCACTAGGGGGGGCAGCTCCTACGAGCAGTACTTC.

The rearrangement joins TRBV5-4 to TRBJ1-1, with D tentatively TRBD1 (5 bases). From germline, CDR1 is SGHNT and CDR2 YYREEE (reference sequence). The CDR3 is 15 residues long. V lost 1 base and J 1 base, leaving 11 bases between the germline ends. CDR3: CASSLNQGRNTEAFF. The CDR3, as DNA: TGTGCCAGCAGCTTGAACCAGGGCCGGAACACTGAAGCTTTCTTT.